The 19 T cell receptor beta chains listed next were all sequenced from one sample in a study of T cell repertoires in cytomegalovirus infection. TCRdb reprocessed the reads with MiXCR, giving one entry per CDR3 protein. The data contain 200,000 or so distinct CDR3 sequences, roughly a fifth of them singletons. Sequenced sample: PBMCs. These receptors originate from a human donor in good health (CMV status not recorded). Some clones in this sample may be carry-over from other donors' samples.

A few counts support this clonotype. The chain employs TRBV7-9 and TRBJ2-5; 7 bases are a match to TRBD2. With V trimmed by 0 bases and J by 3 bases, 4 bases remained unmatched. Germline lookup yields CDR1 SEHNR and CDR2 FQNEAQ (reference sequence). This CDR3 region has 15 residues. The CDR3 here is CASSLAWAGEETQYF. CDR3 bases: TGTGCCAGCAGCTTAGCTTGGGCGGGAGAAGAGACCCAGTACTTC.

V and J are TRBV15 and TRBJ2-1; D ambiguous. Trimming removed 5 bases at V and 0 bases at J, with 14 bases between. The CDR3 loop spans 16 amino acids. Germline V lookup: CDR1 LNHNV, CDR2 YYDKDF (reference sequence). CDR3 amino acids: CATSEAIESSYNEQFF. The DNA of the CDR3 is TGTGCCACCAGCGAAGCTATCGAGAGCTCCTACAATGAGCAGTTCTTC.

The rearrangement links TRBV5-1 to TRBJ1-2; TRBD1 agrees at 9 bases. V was clipped by 5 bases and J by 7 bases; unmatched bases: 9. The germline CDR1 and CDR2 sequences are SGHRS and YFSETQ. The CDR3 runs to 14 residues. CDR3 sequence: CASRAGTGTSGYTF. For the CDR3, the DNA is TGCGCCAGCAGAGCCGGGACAGGGACGAGTGGCTACACCTTC.

This clonotype was counted at least ten times. The chain links TRBV7-2 to TRBJ1-5; D perhaps matches TRBD1 (6 bases). The ends were cut back, 2 bases at V and 6 bases at J, with 17 bases in the middle. CDR3 length equals 16 residues. CDR1 is SGHTA and CDR2 is FQGNSA in the germline V gene. Written as DNA, the CDR3 is TGTGCCAGCAGCTTATTATCGTTTACAGGGATTCAGCCCCAGCATTTT. This codes for CASSLLSFTGIQPQHF. The complete variable domain, with remaining parts taken from reference TRBV7-2 and TRBJ1-5, reads GAGVSQSPSNKVTEKGKDVELRCDPISGHTALYWYRQSLGQGLEFLIYFQGNSAPDKSGLPSDRFSAERTGGSVSTLTIQRTQQEDSAVYLCASSLLSFTGIQPQHFGDGTRLSIL.

This clonotype was recorded many times. The rearrangement joins TRBV7-9 to TRBJ2-7; the D gene is possibly TRBD2 (5 bases). Trimming took 5 bases from V and 2 from J, leaving 16 bases between them. CDR1 and CDR2 from the germline V gene are SEHNR and FQNEAQ (reference sequence). The CDR3 has 15 amino acids. CDR3 amino acids: CASSRGQQLAYEQYF. The CDR3 nucleotides read TGTGCCAGCAGCCGGGGTCAACAGTTGGCCTACGAGCAGTACTTC.

This clonotype was picked up many times. V gene TRBV11-2 combines with J gene TRBJ2-1; maybe TRBD1 (5 bases). CDR1 and CDR2 from the germline V gene are SGHAT and FQNNGV. V lost 7 bases and J lost 8, with 18 bases in between. The CDR3 runs to 14 residues. CDR3 nucleotides: TGTGCCAGCACCTCCGTAAGGGGATATCATGAGCAGTTCTTC. This encodes CASTSVRGYHEQFF.

This clonotype was found a few times. The chain uses TRBV7-6 and TRBJ2-2; D may be TRBD2 (7 bases). The germline V gene has CDR1 SGHVS and CDR2 FNYEAQ. The V gene lost 5 bases and the J gene lost 2 bases, with 24 bases spanning the gap. The CDR3 sequence is 19 residues long. This chain's CDR3 is CASSLLAGATTLNTGELFF. CDR3 nucleotide sequence: TGTGCCAGCAGCCTGCTGGCGGGGGCCACCACTCTTAACACCGGGGAGCTGTTTTTT.

In the case of this clonotype: This may arise from a read error, as a much more abundant clone is one base away. The chain has TRBV6-5 and TRBJ2-1, with D perhaps TRBD2 (5 bases). This CDR3 is built from 17 residues. CDR1 MNHEY and CDR2 SVGAGI come from the germline V gene. The CDR3 protein is CASSKTRKNRAGNDQFF. The CDR3 nucleotides read TGTGCCAGCAGTAAAACCAGGAAAAATCGAGCCGGGAATGATCAGTTCTTC.

This clonotype was counted at least ten times. The chain couples TRBV7-2 to TRBJ1-4, with D possibly being TRBD1 (6 bases). Germline loops: CDR1 SGHTA, CDR2 FQGNSA. The CDR3 has 15 residues. The germline V and J ends were trimmed by 3 bases and 4 bases, with 12 bases remaining between them. In DNA, the CDR3 is TGTGCCAGCAGCTTGAACAGGGCCAATAATGAAAAACTGTTTTTT. It encodes CASSLNRANNEKLFF.

J is TRBJ2-7 and V is TRBV5-1; D tentatively reads TRBD1 or TRBD2 (6 bases each). There are 15 residues in the CDR3. Trimming stripped 4 bases from V and 2 bases from J, with 16 bases between. Germline CDR1 is SGHRS and CDR2 is YFSETQ. The CDR3 is CASSPGGQRTYEQYF. CDR3 sequence (DNA): TGCGCCAGCAGCCCCGGGGGACAAAGGACCTACGAGCAGTACTTC.

The chain links TRBV7-9 to TRBJ1-4, with TRBD1 matching over 7 bases. This CDR3 spans 14 amino acids. CDR1 and CDR2 from the germline V gene are SEHNR and FQNEAQ (reference sequence). V shed 5 bases and J 13 bases; nucleotides not matched to a gene: 13. CDR3 loop: CASSPDRVQGTLFF. Here the CDR3 DNA reads TGTGCCAGCAGCCCAGACAGGGTTCAAGGAACACTGTTTTTT.

This sequence joins TRBV5-5 and TRBJ2-7; D ambiguous. The CDR3 sequence is 16 residues long. Trimming shortened V by 2 bases and J by 6 bases, and 21 bases separated the two germline ends. CDR1 SGHKS and CDR2 YYEKEE come from the germline V gene (reference sequence). CDR3 nucleotide sequence: TGTGCCAGCAGCTTCGGTCCGGCCCTCTCTGTTGGCGAGCAGTACTTC. The encoded protein is CASSFGPALSVGEQYF.

Ten or more counts support this clonotype. The chain is built from TRBV7-8 and TRBJ2-1; D call uncertain. Trimming stripped 5 bases from V and 6 bases from J, with 17 bases between. Per germline, CDR1 SGHVS and CDR2 FQNEAQ. The CDR3 runs 15 residues. The chain's CDR3 is CASSPRPVDANEQFF. DNA of the CDR3: TGTGCCAGCAGCCCCAGACCTGTTGACGCCAATGAGCAGTTCTTC. Using reference TRBV7-8 and TRBJ2-1 for the parts outside the CDR3, the full variable domain is GAGVSQSPRYKVAKRGQDVALRCDPISGHVSLFWYQQALGQGPEFLTYFQNEAQLDKSGLPSDRFFAERPEGSVSTLKIQRTQQEDSAVYLCASSPRPVDANEQFFGPGTRLTVL.

This chain joins TRBV19 and TRBJ2-7; D call uncertain. V was cut by 4 bases and J by 3 bases, with 16 bases left in between. Germline-derived CDR1 and CDR2 are LNHDA and SQIVND (reference sequence). The CDR3 has 15 residues. CDR3 protein: CASSTRITAFYEQYF. CDR3 coding DNA: TGTGCCAGTAGTACTAGAATCACAGCCTTCTACGAGCAGTACTTC.

This rearrangement joins TRBV2 to TRBJ2-5, with D possibly matching TRBD2 (6 bases). This CDR3 is 12 amino acids long. CDR1 and CDR2 from the germline V gene are SNHLY and FYNNEI. V was pared by 3 bases and J by 7 bases, with 9 bases between. CDR3 sequence: CASSEGRWTQYF. CDR3 sequence (DNA): TGTGCCAGCAGTGAGGGGAGGTGGACCCAGTACTTC.

V and J are TRBV11-2 and TRBJ2-2, with 8 bases lining up with TRBD2. The junction had 11 bases not matched to a gene; V was cut back by 4 bases and J by 7 bases. Germline V CDR1 and CDR2: SGHAT, FQNNGV. There are 16 residues in the CDR3. The CDR3 reads CASSWPASGSRGELFF. In DNA, the CDR3 is TGTGCCAGCAGCTGGCCGGCGAGCGGGAGTCGCGGGGAGCTGTTTTTT.

This clonotype was recorded many times. V gene TRBV7-2 combines with J gene TRBJ1-1; D is undetermined. The CDR3 spans 14 residues. The V gene lost 5 bases and the J gene lost 1 base, with 11 bases spanning the gap. Germline V gene data show CDR1 as SGHTA and CDR2 as FQGNSA. The CDR3 loop reads CASSRSHRNTEAFF. The CDR3 DNA reads as TGTGCCAGCAGCCGCAGTCACAGGAACACTGAAGCTTTCTTT.

This clonotype was found many times. The J gene is TRBJ2-1, the V gene TRBV4-3; D may be TRBD2 (6 bases). This CDR3 contains 15 residues. Germline values: CDR1 LGHNA, CDR2 YSLEER. Deletions cut 4 bases from V and 7 bases from J, with 17 bases between. This chain's CDR3 is CASSRLQGGVNEQFF. The CDR3 coding sequence is TGCGCCAGCAGCCGACTCCAGGGAGGAGTGAATGAGCAGTTCTTC.

The rearrangement uses TRBV7-6 and TRBJ1-2, with 7 bases aligning to TRBD1. The CDR3 spans 13 residues. V dropped 5 bases and J dropped 4; count of bases not matched to a gene: 4. Germline lookup yields CDR1 SGHVS and CDR2 FNYEAQ. CDR3 nucleotides: TGTGCCAGCAGCAATGGGACAGCCTATGGCTACACCTTC. This sequence encodes CASSNGTAYGYTF.